A single sample is the source of the 29 T cell receptor beta chains below, sequenced in a study of T cell repertoires in cytomegalovirus infection. A single record per CDR3 protein comes from TCRdb applying MiXCR to the reads. The sample lists about 230,000 distinct CDR3 sequences, about 5.9% occurring once. The specimen was PBMCs. These receptors all come from a human donor in good health (CMV status not recorded). Some clones in this sample may be carry-over from other donors' samples.

This clonotype was observed many times. This chain connects TRBV7-2 to TRBJ2-3; 12 bases match TRBD2. J gave up 2 bases and V 4 bases, and 4 bases lay outside the gene matches. The germline V gene encodes CDR1 SGHTA and CDR2 FQGNSA. The CDR3 covers 16 residues. The CDR3 nucleotides read TGTGCCAGCAGCTCCCTAGCGGGGGGGTCCACAGATACGCAGTATTTT. Translation gives CASSSLAGGSTDTQYF.

This clonotype was observed at least ten times. This rearrangement joins TRBV5-1 to TRBJ2-1; TRBD2 matches 8 bases. J lost 2 bases, V lost 3 bases, and 4 bases had no gene match. This CDR3 region has 15 residues. The V gene's germline CDR1 is SGHRS and CDR2 YFSETQ. Written as DNA, the CDR3 is TGCGCCAGCAGCTCGGGGGGGCTTACCTACAATGAGCAGTTCTTC. Translated: CASSSGGLTYNEQFF.

The chain has TRBV3-1 and TRBJ2-2, with a tentative D call TRBD1 (5 bases). The V gene's germline CDR1 is LGHDT and CDR2 YNNKEL (reference sequence). The V gene lost 1 base and the J gene lost 9 bases, with 18 bases spanning the gap. The CDR3 contains 16 residues. The CDR3 reads CASSQVKAQVNRELFF. For the CDR3, the DNA is TGTGCCAGCAGCCAAGTAAAGGCACAGGTTAACCGGGAGCTGTTTTTT. Combining the CDR3 with reference TRBV3-1 and TRBJ2-2 gives the whole variable domain DTAVSQTPKYLVTQMGNDKSIKCEQNLGHDTMYWYKQDSKKFLKIMFSYNNKELIINETVPNRFSPKSPDKAHLNLHINSLELGDSAVYFCASSQVKAQVNRELFFGEGSRLTVL.

This chain links TRBV30 with TRBJ2-1; D is undetermined. The V gene's germline CDR1 is GTSNPN and CDR2 SVGIG (reference sequence). CDR3 size: 16 residues. Trimming removed 1 base from V and 0 bases from J, with 13 bases in between. In DNA, the CDR3 is TGTGCCTGGAGTGGAAAGAGCCATAGCTCCTACAATGAGCAGTTCTTC. This translates into CAWSGKSHSSYNEQFF.

The chain employs TRBV3-1 and TRBJ1-5; D is possibly TRBD1 (6 bases). Germline loops: CDR1 LGHDT, CDR2 YNNKEL (reference sequence). V lost 4 bases and J lost 7, with 17 bases in between. This CDR3 has 15 residues. CDR3 sequence: CASSPRTEVGQPQHF. The CDR3 DNA reads TGTGCCAGCAGCCCGCGGACAGAGGTTGGGCAGCCCCAGCATTTT.

Many counts were recorded for this clonotype. This chain connects TRBV10-3 to TRBJ2-7; 7 bases agree with TRBD1. The CDR3 is made up of 16 amino acids. CDR1 is ENHRY and CDR2 is SYGVKD in the germline V gene. The J segment lost 1 base and the V segment lost 3 bases, leaving 9 bases of the junction unmatched. Written as DNA, the CDR3 is TGTGCCATCAGTGATAAAGAGACAGGGCTTTCCTACGAGCAGTACTTC. It translates to CAISDKETGLSYEQYF.

Ten or more counts support this clonotype. The V gene is TRBV7-2, the J gene TRBJ1-5, with D perhaps TRBD1 (6 bases). V gave up 6 bases and J gave up 7 bases, with 16 bases separating them. Per germline, CDR1 SGHTA and CDR2 FQGNSA. This CDR3 is built from 14 residues. The CDR3 sequence: CASSSQGGGQPQHF. Here the CDR3 DNA reads TGTGCCAGCAGTTCTCAAGGGGGAGGACAGCCCCAGCATTTT.

This clonotype occurred many times. The chain joins TRBV19 to TRBJ1-1, with D hard to call. This CDR3 has 16 residues. V dropped 6 bases and J dropped 2 bases, with 19 bases sitting between them. Germline V gene sequence: CDR1 LNHDA, CDR2 SQIVND (reference sequence). This CDR3 reads CASSFLTPGPNTEAFF. The DNA of the CDR3 is TGTGCCAGTAGCTTTCTGACTCCGGGCCCTAACACTGAAGCTTTCTTT.

This clonotype occurred many times. V gene TRBV28 combines with J gene TRBJ2-3, with 10 bases aligning to TRBD2. J was trimmed by 7 bases and V by 7 bases; bases with no gene match: 14. The CDR3 consists of 16 residues. Germline V gene data show CDR1 as MDHEN and CDR2 as SYDVKM. The CDR3 region is CASNRLAGENWYTQYF. In DNA form, the CDR3 reads TGTGCCAGCAACCGCCTAGCGGGGGAGAACTGGTATACGCAGTATTTT.

This clonotype was picked up many times. The chain uses TRBV11-2 and TRBJ2-7; TRBD1 agrees at 9 bases. Germline V gene lookup returns CDR1 SGHAT and CDR2 FQNNGV. The CDR3 spans 13 residues. J gave up 7 bases and V 4 bases, and 5 bases lay outside the gene matches. CDR3 protein: CASSWGQGGEQYF. The CDR3, as DNA: TGTGCCAGCAGCTGGGGACAGGGAGGAGAGCAGTACTTC.

This clonotype was detected ten times or more. This sequence joins TRBV4-3 and TRBJ1-5; D not certain. The CDR3 is made up of 15 amino acids. Germline CDR1 reads LGHNA; CDR2 reads YSLEER. Trimming took off 0 bases at V and 5 bases at J, with 11 bases between the two ends. CDR3 region: CASSQELGLHQPQHF. In DNA form, the CDR3 reads TGCGCCAGCAGCCAAGAACTGGGATTGCATCAGCCCCAGCATTTT.

This clonotype has a count of ten or more. The V gene is TRBV29-1, the J gene TRBJ1-2; a weak D match, TRBD1 (5 bases). Trimming cost V 7 bases and J 7 bases, with 10 bases left between them. The CDR3 extends over 10 amino acids. The germline V gene has CDR1 SQVTM and CDR2 ANQGSEA. CDR3 sequence: CSAIGVGYTF. The CDR3 DNA is TGCAGCGCCATAGGGGTTGGCTACACCTTC.

This clonotype came up a few times. One end of the junction fails to match germline, which may point to a read error. The chain joins TRBV2 to TRBJ2-2; D possibly corresponds to TRBD1 (6 bases). The CDR3 is 11 residues long. Per germline, CDR1 SNHLY and CDR2 FYNNEI. In DNA form, the CDR3 reads TGCTCTACAGGGAGTACCGGGGAGCTGTTTTTT. It translates to CSTGSTGELFF.

Notes on this clonotype: This may be a read error: a much more frequent sequence differs by one nucleotide. V usage is TRBV6-4 and J usage is TRBJ2-2; a possible D gene is TRBD2 (6 bases). Germline values: CDR1 MRHNA, CDR2 SNTAGT. The CDR3 runs 14 residues. CDR3 protein: CASTAQGGTGEPFF. CDR3 nucleotide sequence: TGTGCCAGCACGGCTCAGGGAGGCACCGGGGAGCCGTTTTTT.

With regard to this clonotype: This could be a read error, since a much larger clone is one nucleotide away. V is TRBV20-1 and J is TRBJ2-5; TRBD2 aligns across 12 bases. This CDR3 region has 15 residues. CDR1 DFQATT and CDR2 SNEGSKA come from the germline V gene (reference sequence). In DNA, the CDR3 is TGCAGAGCTAGAGATCCTAGCGGGGGGGCACAGACCCAGTACTTC. It translates to CRARDPSGGAQTQYF.

This clonotype was seen at least ten times. The genes are TRBV12-3 or TRBV12-4 and TRBJ1-6; TRBD1 is a possible D gene (6 bases). V was pared by 6 bases and J by 7 bases, with 10 bases between. This CDR3 is built from 13 residues. The CDR3 spells CASRPGTNSPLHF. As DNA, the CDR3 is TGTGCCAGCAGGCCCGGGACAAATTCACCCCTCCACTTT.

This clonotype was observed at least ten times. The chain couples TRBV20-1 to TRBJ2-5; no reliable D call. Germline V gives CDR1 DFQATT, CDR2 SNEGSKA (reference sequence). V dropped 1 base and J dropped 1 base, with 7 bases sitting between them. The CDR3 has 13 amino acids. The CDR3 DNA reads as TGCAGTGCTAGAGGGCAACTCCAAGAGACCCAGTACTTC. It translates to CSARGQLQETQYF.

The chain couples TRBV10-3 to TRBJ2-5; TRBD1 might be the D (5 bases). The CDR3 sequence is 18 residues long. V was clipped by 5 bases and J by 4 bases, with 26 bases between them. Germline CDR1 is ENHRY and CDR2 is SYGVKD. Here the CDR3 reads CAISRINFREGIPETQYF. DNA for the CDR3: TGTGCCATCAGTCGGATTAATTTCAGGGAAGGGATTCCAGAGACCCAGTACTTC.

This clonotype was seen ten or more times. The V and J genes are TRBV7-2 and TRBJ2-7; 11 bases agree with TRBD1. Germline V CDR1 and CDR2: SGHTA, FQGNSA. This CDR3 has 16 amino acids. V dropped 4 bases and J dropped 3; count of bases not matched to a gene: 8. CDR3 coding DNA: TGTGCCAGCAGCTCAGAACGGGACAGGGGGTTCTACGAGCAGTACTTC. Encoded protein: CASSSERDRGFYEQYF.

CDR3 amino acids: CASSLTPSQETQYF. In nucleotides, the CDR3 is TGTGCCAGCAGCTTGACCCCAAGCCAAGAGACCCAGTACTTC. The chain employs TRBV5-4 and TRBJ2-5; D ambiguous. Germline CDR1 and CDR2: SGHNT and YYREEE (reference sequence). This CDR3 contains 14 residues. Trimming pared 1 base from V and 1 base from J, leaving 8 bases between.

In this sample, this clonotype turned up many times. The rearrangement uses TRBV6-5 and TRBJ1-4, with 11 bases aligning to TRBD1. V trimming: 6 bases; J trimming: 7 bases; junction bases outside the gene matches: 10. The CDR3 totals 16 residues. The germline V gene has CDR1 MNHEY and CDR2 SVGAGI. CDR3 bases: TGTGCCAGCAGCTATGTTTCCGGGACAGGGGGTGAAAAACTGTTTTTT. This gives the protein CASSYVSGTGGEKLFF.

The sample holds many counts of this clonotype. This sequence joins TRBV5-1 and TRBJ2-6, with 9 bases that match TRBD1. Trimming at V came to 1 base and at J to 0 bases, leaving 8 bases not matched to a gene. The CDR3 loop spans 19 amino acids. CDR1 SGHRS and CDR2 YFSETQ come from the germline V gene. For the CDR3, the DNA is TGCGCCAGCAGCTTGTATTCCGGGACAGGGAACTCTGGGGCCAACGTCCTGACTTTC. Translation gives CASSLYSGTGNSGANVLTF.

The sample holds many counts of this clonotype. V is TRBV3-1 and J is TRBJ1-1; unclear D gene. The CDR3 totals 14 residues. Germline CDR1 reads LGHDT; CDR2 reads YNNKEL (reference sequence). V was cut by 0 bases and J by 7 bases, with 12 bases left in between. CDR3 residues: CASSQEIRPVEAFF. Written as DNA, the CDR3 is TGTGCCAGCAGCCAAGAAATCAGGCCTGTTGAAGCTTTCTTT.

The gene calls are TRBV7-9 and TRBJ1-1; TRBD1 matches 7 bases. From germline, CDR1 is SEHNR and CDR2 FQNEAQ (reference sequence). V was pared by 5 bases and J by 0 bases, with 9 bases of the junction left unmatched. CDR3 length: 16 residues. The CDR3 nucleotides are TGTGCCAGCAGCCCCCTGACAGGGAGGGTGAACACTGAAGCTTTCTTT. Amino acid sequence: CASSPLTGRVNTEAFF.

This chain's CDR3 is CSAPLAGVTDTQYF. DNA of the CDR3: TGCAGTGCCCCACTAGCGGGGGTCACAGATACGCAGTATTTT. J is TRBJ2-3 and V is TRBV20-1, with TRBD2 identical over 11 bases. Germline V gene lookup returns CDR1 DFQATT and CDR2 SNEGSKA (reference sequence). The CDR3 runs to 14 residues. J was trimmed by 2 bases and V by 6 bases; bases with no gene match: 4.

This clonotype was counted only a few times. This rearrangement joins TRBV6-2 or TRBV6-3 to TRBJ1-2; tentatively, D is TRBD1 (6 bases). Germline V CDR1 and CDR2: MNHEY, SVGEGT. V shed 6 bases and J shed 3 bases, with 17 bases lying between them. There are 15 residues in the CDR3. CDR3 protein: CASSRSGGPHYGYTF. CDR3 nucleotide sequence: TGTGCCAGCAGCCGTTCGGGGGGCCCCCACTATGGCTACACCTTC.

This clonotype was detected ten times or more. The chain uses TRBV7-2 and TRBJ1-5; D not certain. V was pared by 4 bases and J by 5 bases, with 12 bases between. CDR3 length equals 14 residues. The germline V gene encodes CDR1 SGHTA and CDR2 FQGNSA. The chain's CDR3 is CASSSFGSDQPQHF. Here the CDR3 DNA reads TGTGCCAGCAGCTCTTTCGGGTCCGATCAGCCCCAGCATTTT.

The gene calls are TRBV28 and TRBJ1-4; possible D gene TRBD1, 6 bases. Looked up from germline, CDR1 is MDHEN and CDR2 is SYDVKM. V was cut by 6 bases and J by 8 bases, with 10 bases left in between. This CDR3 comprises 12 residues. CDR3 sequence reads: CASRPGGEKLFF. The CDR3 DNA reads as TGTGCCAGCAGACCGGGGGGCGAAAAACTGTTTTTT. The variable domain in full, with the rest retrieved from reference TRBV28 and TRBJ1-4, is DVKVTQSSRYLVKRTGEKVFLECVQDMDHENMFWYRQDPGLGLRLIYFSYDVKMKEKGDIPEGYSVSREKKERFSLILESASTNQTSMYLCASRPGGEKLFFGSGTQLSVL.

This clonotype was counted many times. The chain employs TRBV29-1 and TRBJ1-2, with a tentative D call TRBD1 (6 bases). Germline assignment: CDR1 SQVTM and CDR2 ANQGSEA. This CDR3 has 14 residues. Trimming took off 3 bases at V and 2 bases at J, with 13 bases between the two ends. The CDR3 protein is CSVEDRTANYGYTF. In nucleotides, the CDR3 is TGCAGCGTTGAGGATCGGACAGCCAACTATGGCTACACCTTC.